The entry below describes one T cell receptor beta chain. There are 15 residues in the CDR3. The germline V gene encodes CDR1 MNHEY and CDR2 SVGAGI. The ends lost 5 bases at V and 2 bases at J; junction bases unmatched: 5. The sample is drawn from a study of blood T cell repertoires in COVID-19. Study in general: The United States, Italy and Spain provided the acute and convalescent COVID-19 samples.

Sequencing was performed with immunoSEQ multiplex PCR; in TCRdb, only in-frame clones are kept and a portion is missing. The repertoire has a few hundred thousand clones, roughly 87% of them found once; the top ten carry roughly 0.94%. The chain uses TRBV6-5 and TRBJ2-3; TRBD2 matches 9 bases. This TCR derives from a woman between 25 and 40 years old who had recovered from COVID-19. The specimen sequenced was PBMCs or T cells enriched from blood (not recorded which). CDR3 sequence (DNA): TGTGCCAGCAGTCGACTAGCGGAAAACACAGATACGCAGTATTTT. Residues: CASSRLAENTDTQYF.